Shown below are 9 T cell receptor beta chains from a single sample sequenced in a study of shared clonotypes between healthy human individuals. Profiled with immunoSEQ multiplex PCR; TCRdb holds only in-frame clones, not every one. The sample shows more than 1,200,000 clones, about 98.5% of them seen only once. Sequencing used naive CD4+ T cells sorted from blood. This sample's subset: CD45RA+ positively selected. The source is a man under 40 in good health.

The chain links TRBV11-2 to TRBJ2-1; TRBD2 is a possible D gene (5 bases). The V end lost 1 base, the J end lost 4 bases, and 11 bases lay between the germline ends. This CDR3 comprises 15 residues. Germline-derived CDR1 and CDR2 are SGHAT and FQNNGV. DNA of the CDR3: TGTGCCAGCAGCTTAGTTCCAGGACTTTACAATGAGCAGTTCTTC. As protein: CASSLVPGLYNEQFF.

The J gene is TRBJ2-7, the V gene TRBV2; 10 nucleotides match TRBD1. The CDR3 is 13 residues long. The germline gives CDR1 SNHLY, CDR2 FYNNEI. V trimming: 6 bases; J trimming: 7 bases; junction bases outside the gene matches: 6. CDR3 residues: CASRVGQGGEQYF. The CDR3 region has the DNA TGTGCCAGCAGAGTAGGACAGGGGGGAGAGCAGTACTTC.

The chain joins TRBV7-8 to TRBJ2-1; 7 bases are shared with TRBD2. Germline CDR1 and CDR2: SGHVS and FQNEAQ. The length of the CDR3 is 16 residues. The V gene end was trimmed by 1 base and the J gene end by 4 bases; junction bases not matched to a gene: 7. The CDR3 protein is CASSLESLAVYNEQFF. CDR3 in DNA: TGTGCCAGCAGCTTAGAGTCTCTAGCGGTATACAATGAGCAGTTCTTC.

V and J are TRBV19 and TRBJ2-1; either TRBD1 or TRBD2 may fit D (5 bases each). In germline, CDR1 is LNHDA, CDR2 SQIVND (reference sequence). With 1 base removed from V and 6 bases from J, the gap between germline ends came to 10 bases. The CDR3 extends over 14 amino acids. The CDR3 is CASSIVTRGNEQFF. The CDR3 bases are TGTGCCAGTAGTATAGTCACGAGGGGCAATGAGCAGTTCTTC.

The rearrangement uses TRBV9 and TRBJ2-2; the match to TRBD1 covers 9 bases. V trimming: 3 bases; J trimming: 5 bases; junction bases outside the gene matches: 11. Germline V CDR1 and CDR2: SGDLS, YYNGEE. CDR3 length equals 17 residues. CDR3 DNA sequence: TGTGCCAGCAGCGCGCCCCCGGGACAGGGAAGAACCGGGGAGCTGTTTTTT. Translating gives CASSAPPGQGRTGELFF.

The rearrangement uses TRBV7-3 and TRBJ2-1; TRBD1 aligns across 7 bases. The V and J ends lost 4 bases and 7 bases, in that order; junction bases with no gene match: 4. In germline, CDR1 is SGHTA, CDR2 FQGTGA. This CDR3 contains 13 residues. As DNA, the CDR3 is TGTGCCAGCAGCTCCCCGGACAGGAATGAGCAGTTCTTC. Encoded protein: CASSSPDRNEQFF.

The gene calls are TRBV11-2 and TRBJ2-7, with D maybe TRBD1 (5 bases). Germline-derived CDR1 and CDR2 are SGHAT and FQNNGV. The CDR3 extends over 15 amino acids. Between the trimmed V and J ends, which lost 5 bases and 0 bases, there was a span of 14 bases. The CDR3 bases are TGTGCCAGCAGCCCGGTTAGGGGAAGCTCCTACGAGCAGTACTTC. Translated: CASSPVRGSSYEQYF.

This clone has only one observation. The CDR3 coding sequence is TGTGCCAGCGGACGGGACAGTTTCGATGAGCAGTTCTTC. This translates into CASGRDSFDEQFF. This chain connects TRBV11-3 to TRBJ2-1; 7 bases are a match to TRBD1. The ends lost 8 bases at V and 8 bases at J; junction bases unmatched: 9. The CDR3 consists of 13 residues. From germline, CDR1 is SGHNT and CDR2 YENEEA.

V is TRBV7-9 and J is TRBJ2-1; D is possibly TRBD2 (6 bases). CDR3 length: 15 amino acids. The V end lost 0 bases, the J end lost 7 bases, and 13 bases lay between the germline ends. Germline CDR1 SEHNR, CDR2 FQNEAQ (reference sequence). For the CDR3, the DNA is TGTGCCAGCAGCTTAGCTCCCGGGAGTATAAATGAGCAGTTCTTC. It translates to CASSLAPGSINEQFF.